One sample yielded the 9 T cell receptor beta chains listed below, sequenced in a study of T cell repertoires in cytomegalovirus infection. TCRdb analysed the reads with MiXCR anew, one entry per CDR3 protein. The repertoire holds tens of thousands of distinct CDR3 sequences, with 3% to 4.5% as singletons. The specimen sequenced was PBMCs. Receptors originate from a human donor in good health (CMV status not recorded). Some clones in this sample may be carry-over from other donors' samples.

Ten or more counts support this clonotype. The V gene is TRBV20-1, the J gene TRBJ2-7, with TRBD2 identical over 7 bases. The germline CDR1 and CDR2 sequences are DFQATT and SNEGSKA (reference sequence). After removal of 0 bases from V and 3 bases from J, the junction contained 11 bases not matched to a gene. The CDR3 runs to 16 residues. The DNA of the CDR3 is TGCAGTGCTAGAGATGAGAGAGCGGGACTCAACTACGAGCAGTACTTC. As protein: CSARDERAGLNYEQYF.

This clonotype came up many times. V is TRBV4-3 and J is TRBJ1-2; D remains unclear. The CDR3 extends over 14 amino acids. With 1 base removed from V and 5 bases from J, the gap between germline ends came to 11 bases. CDR1 LGHNA and CDR2 YSLEER come from the germline V gene. The CDR3 sequence: CASSQVIQTYGYTF. The CDR3 bases are TGCGCCAGCAGCCAAGTCATCCAGACTTATGGCTACACCTTC.

This clonotype was found many times. The rearrangement links TRBV15 to TRBJ2-1; 12 bases are shared with TRBD2. Looked up from germline, CDR1 is LNHNV and CDR2 is YYDKDF (reference sequence). The J segment lost 4 bases and the V segment lost 8 bases, leaving 3 bases of the junction unmatched. The length of the CDR3 is 14 residues. Written as DNA, the CDR3 is TGTGCCACCTTAGGGACTAGCGGGTACAATGAGCAGTTCTTC. Its translation is CATLGTSGYNEQFF.

The table lists this clonotype with many counts. The rearrangement uses TRBV7-2 and TRBJ2-1, with 14 bases matching TRBD2. From germline, CDR1 is SGHTA and CDR2 FQGNSA. The J segment lost 8 bases and the V segment lost 4 bases, leaving 4 bases of the junction unmatched. The CDR3 consists of 15 residues. CDR3 sequence: CASSYGLAGGHEQFF. CDR3 sequence (DNA): TGTGCCAGCAGCTACGGACTAGCGGGGGGCCATGAGCAGTTCTTC.

In its sample, this clonotype was seen many times. The chain uses TRBV7-2 and TRBJ2-1; either TRBD1 or TRBD2 may supply D (5 bases each). The germline gives CDR1 SGHTA, CDR2 FQGNSA. Trimming shortened V by 1 base and J by 8 bases, and 12 bases separated the two germline ends. The CDR3 runs 14 residues. CDR3 bases: TGTGCCAGCAGCTTAGGTCCGGGGCAGGATGAGCAGTTCTTC. Protein product: CASSLGPGQDEQFF.

This clonotype came up many times. This chain uses TRBV24-1 with TRBJ2-3; the D gene is possibly TRBD2 (5 bases). Germline values: CDR1 KGHDR, CDR2 SFDVKD. The CDR3 runs 14 residues. V lost 4 bases, J lost 2 bases, and 9 bases lay in between. CDR3 sequence (DNA): TGTGCCACCAGTGACCGCGGACTCACAGATACGCAGTATTTT. This gives the protein CATSDRGLTDTQYF.

The chain links TRBV6-8 to TRBJ1-1, with D possibly matching TRBD1 (5 bases). Deletions cut 6 bases from V and 2 bases from J, with 16 bases between. This CDR3 has 15 amino acids. The V gene's germline CDR1 is MNHGY and CDR2 SAAAGT. The CDR3: CASRGNGAGNTEAFF. CDR3 sequence (DNA): TGTGCCAGCAGGGGAAACGGGGCGGGTAACACTGAAGCTTTCTTT.

Many counts were recorded for this clonotype. This rearrangement joins TRBV7-2 to TRBJ2-5; 12 nucleotides align to TRBD2. Germline trimming cut 5 bases from V and 5 bases from J; bases unmatched to any gene: 12. CDR3 length: 17 amino acids. Germline CDR1 and CDR2: SGHTA and FQGNSA. The CDR3 spells CASSHGRLAGGKETQYF. The CDR3 DNA is TGTGCCAGCAGCCACGGGAGGCTAGCGGGGGGGAAGGAGACCCAGTACTTC.

This rearrangement joins TRBV20-1 to TRBJ2-5, with a possible D match to TRBD1 (6 bases). This CDR3 spans 13 amino acids. V was cut by 0 bases and J by 5 bases, with 10 bases left in between. Per germline, CDR1 DFQATT and CDR2 SNEGSKA (reference sequence). In nucleotides, the CDR3 is TGCAGTGCTAGAGACAGGGGATGGGAGACCCAGTACTTC. Its translation is CSARDRGWETQYF.